This T cell receptor beta chain stems from a study of HIV-infected patients and healthy controls. Study-wide results and limits: During therapy, HIV-associated CDR3s fell significantly in frequency, while CMV-associated CDR3s did not change significantly. Only sixteen HIV-infected individuals were processed, a major limit on how widely findings apply. HIV-infected patients and controls differed significantly in mean usage of eight alpha and eight beta V genes.

By share, this clonotype counts as medium-sized (0.01 to 0.1%). The target antigen is unknown. About 500 ng RNA was reverse transcribed with alpha and beta constant-region primers. Using multiplexing indices, alpha and beta chain libraries were generated apart by chain-specific third strand synthesis. All rearrangements within a chain used one primer pair; cDNA molecules carried barcodes. In TCRdb, the 5' RACE reads were re-called with MiXCR into one record per CDR3 protein. The data hold around 10,000 distinct CDR3 sequences, with about 7% observed a single time. The repertoire came from unfractionated whole blood and reflected all unsorted peripheral T cells. This specimen consisted of blood, obtained before antiretroviral therapy. This clonotype was sampled from an adult with HIV infection.

CDR3 in amino acids: CASRREGNQPQHF. As DNA, the CDR3 is TGTGCCAGCAGAAGGGAGGGCAATCAGCCCCAGCATTTT. V usage is TRBV2 and J usage is TRBJ1-5; D not certain. This CDR3 is 13 amino acids long. CDR1 and CDR2 from the germline V gene are SNHLY and FYNNEI. V lost 6 bases to trimming and J lost 2 bases, with 8 bases between them.